The 3 T cell receptor beta chains presented below share a single source sample, sequenced in a study of T cell repertoires in cytomegalovirus infection. These receptors have no known antigen. One entry per CDR3 protein, called by TCRdb with MiXCR from the reads. The data contain about 920,000 distinct CDR3 sequences, around 32% of them singletons. The sequences come from cultured CD8+ T cells from PBMCs, collected from culture after CMV antigen stimulation. These receptors were taken from a human donor in good health (CMV status not recorded). Some clones in this sample may be carry-over from other donors' samples.

Many counts were recorded for this clonotype. The rearrangement links TRBV7-6 to TRBJ2-1; D call uncertain. CDR1 SGHVS and CDR2 FNYEAQ come from the germline V gene. There are 16 residues in the CDR3. Trimming shortened V by 1 base and J by 0 bases, and 10 bases separated the two germline ends. The CDR3, as DNA: TGTGCCAGCAGCTTAGGTGCCCTGAGCTCCTACAATGAGCAGTTCTTC. This codes for CASSLGALSSYNEQFF.

The chain has TRBV27 and TRBJ1-1; the match to TRBD1 covers 8 bases. J lost 6 bases, V lost 3 bases, and 3 bases had no gene match. The germline gives CDR1 MNHEY, CDR2 SMNVEV (reference sequence). This CDR3 has 13 amino acids. DNA of the CDR3: TGTGCCAGCAGTTTTGCGGACAGGGCTGAAGCTTTCTTT. Amino acids: CASSFADRAEAFF.

This chain links TRBV6-1 with TRBJ2-3; 9 nucleotides match TRBD2. The CDR3 totals 16 residues. Trimming removed 5 bases from V and 2 bases from J; junction bases left unmatched: 8. Per the germline V gene, CDR1 is MNHNS and CDR2 is SASEGT. In nucleotides, the CDR3 is TGTGCCAGCAGTTCTAACGCGGGGGGGTACACAGATACGCAGTATTTT. Protein: CASSSNAGGYTDTQYF.